Below, 5 T cell receptor beta chains from the same sample are listed, as sequenced in a study of blood T cell repertoires in COVID-19. Assay: immunoSEQ multiplex PCR; the TCRdb copy retains only in-frame clones and omits some. The sample holds about 73,000 clones, 84% seen once. The sequenced material came from peripheral blood. Source of these receptors: a human donor in a cohort sampled during active COVID-19.

The genes are TRBV7-2 and TRBJ1-4; 9 bases map to TRBD1. Germline V gene sequence: CDR1 SGHTA, CDR2 FQGNSA. Trimming took 0 bases from V and 7 from J; bases not matched to a gene: 6. There are 16 residues in the CDR3. The CDR3 here is CASSLAHRGPGEKLFF. DNA of the CDR3: TGTGCCAGCAGCTTAGCACACAGGGGGCCAGGTGAAAAACTGTTTTTT.

The rearrangement links TRBV6-4 to TRBJ2-3; 7 bases line up with TRBD2. The CDR3 is 15 residues long. CDR1 and CDR2 from the germline V gene are MRHNA and SNTAGT. Trimming at V came to 5 bases and at J to 2 bases, leaving 7 bases not matched to a gene. As DNA, the CDR3 is TGTGCCAGCAGTAAGACTAGCAGCACCACAGATACGCAGTATTTT. Residues: CASSKTSSTTDTQYF.

This chain joins TRBV4-3 and TRBJ2-3, with 13 positions matching TRBD2. The germline V gene has CDR1 LGHNA and CDR2 YSLEER. This CDR3 has 15 amino acids. Trimming took 1 base from V and 5 from J; bases not matched to a gene: 0. This CDR3 is CASSQGLAGGDTQYF. The CDR3 bases are TGCGCCAGCAGCCAAGGACTAGCGGGGGGAGATACGCAGTATTTT.

V is TRBV5-1 and J is TRBJ2-3; 9 bases match TRBD2. Trimming cost V 4 bases and J 2 bases; bases outside gene matches: 8. Germline V CDR1 and CDR2: SGHRS, YFSETQ. CDR3 length: 16 residues. CDR3 loop: CASSPVAGVYTDTQYF. CDR3 DNA: TGCGCCAGCAGCCCCGTAGCGGGGGTTTACACAGATACGCAGTATTTT.

This chain uses TRBV3-1 (or the pseudogene TRBV3-2) with TRBJ1-2; TRBD1 matches at 8 bases. The germline V gene has CDR1 LGHDT and CDR2 YNNKEL (reference sequence). V trimming: 1 base; J trimming: 4 bases; junction bases outside the gene matches: 5. The CDR3 length is 15 residues. The DNA of the CDR3 is TGTGCCAGCAGCCAAGGGACAGGGACTGGCTATGGCTACACCTTC. Residues: CASSQGTGTGYGYTF.